The rows below give T cell receptor beta chains drawn from one sample of a study of T cell changes during pregnancy in multiple sclerosis. Measured with immunoSEQ multiplex PCR; TCRdb has only the in-frame clones, and not every one. Of tens of thousands of clones detected, approximately 92% appear once; the ten largest clones hold just under 0.75%. This sample comprised CD4+ T cells from peripheral blood mononuclear cells, obtained in the third trimester of pregnancy. The receptor set was obtained from a female donor with multiple sclerosis, enrolled in a pregnancy study. CDR3s include the opening cysteine and the closing phenylalanine or tryptophan. The order of the fields is D gene, V gene, J gene, clone size, CDR3 protein, CDR3 DNA. A D gene is named only where the DNA matches it firmly. Not every row has a clone size; where given, it reads once, few, many or a size class.

NA	TRBV29-1	TRBJ1-1	NA	CSADRTNTEAFF	TGCAGCGCCGACAGGACGAACACTGAAGCTTTCTTT
TRBD1	TRBV7-6	TRBJ2-7	NA	CASSLTGQNYEQYF	TGTGCCAGCAGCCTGACGGGACAGAACTACGAGCAGTACTTC
TRBD2	TRBV7-2	TRBJ2-7	NA	CASSLGPAGVEQYF	TGTGCCAGCAGCTTAGGGCCTGCGGGGGTGGAGCAGTACTTC
TRBD1	TRBV19	TRBJ2-3	once	CASKNRGNVADTQYF	TGTGCCAGTAAAAACAGGGGTAATGTGGCAGATACGCAGTATTTT
NA	TRBV2	TRBJ2-1	once	CASSERRGSEQFF	TGTGCCAGCAGTGAGAGGAGAGGAAGTGAGCAGTTCTTC
NA	TRBV29-1	TRBJ2-7	NA	CSAGSGDEQYF	TGCAGCGCGGGGAGTGGTGACGAGCAGTACTTC
NA	TRBV11-2	TRBJ2-1	NA	CASSLSRGEQFF	TGTGCCAGCAGCTTGAGTCGGGGTGAGCAGTTCTTC
TRBD1	TRBV7-8	TRBJ1-1	NA	CASSLRTGGTEAFF	TGTGCCAGCAGCCTTCGGACAGGGGGAACTGAAGCTTTCTTT
NA	TRBV18	TRBJ1-3	NA	CASSTSRAGNTIYF	TGTGCCAGCTCAACCAGCAGGGCTGGAAACACCATATATTTT
TRBD1	TRBV30	TRBJ1-4	NA	CAWSQQGAEKLFF	TGTGCCTGGAGTCAACAGGGGGCTGAAAAACTGTTTTTT
NA	TRBV25-1	TRBJ2-5	NA	CASSHRRYQETQYF	TGTGCCAGCAGTCATAGGAGGTACCAAGAGACCCAGTACTTC
TRBD1	TRBV5-4	TRBJ2-7	once	CASRPTGGVYEQYF	TGTGCCAGCAGGCCGACAGGGGGCGTCTACGAGCAGTACTTC
TRBD1	TRBV5-6	TRBJ1-1	once	CASSFPGQLTNTEAFF	TGTGCCAGCAGCTTCCCGGGACAGCTGACAAACACTGAAGCTTTCTTT
TRBD1	TRBV19	TRBJ1-2	NA	CASSSGTGPYGYTF	TGTGCCAGTAGTTCCGGGACAGGACCCTATGGCTACACCTTC
NA	TRBV5-6	TRBJ1-2	NA	CASSGSSNYGYTF	TGTGCCAGCAGCGGGAGCTCTAACTATGGCTACACCTTC
TRBD2	TRBV27	TRBJ2-5	NA	CASSLAGGRETQYF	TGTGCCAGCAGCTTAGCGGGGGGGAGAGAGACCCAGTACTTC
TRBD1	TRBV4-1	TRBJ2-2	NA	CASSRVFTGTGGVGVTGELFF	TGCGCCAGCAGCCGAGTCTTTACCGGGACAGGGGGCGTTGGTGTCACCGGGGAGCTGTTTTTT
NA	TRBV5-6	TRBJ1-6	NA	CASSPGGGSYNSPLHF	TGTGCCAGCAGCCCGGGCGGGGGCTCCTATAATTCACCCCTCCACTTT
NA	TRBV10-3	TRBJ2-1	NA	CAISSTSREQFF	TGTGCCATCAGTTCAACTAGCAGAGAGCAGTTCTTC
NA	TRBV7-2	TRBJ1-1	NA	CASSLGPGFGAFF	TGTGCCAGCAGCCTAGGTCCGGGGTTCGGCGCTTTCTTT
NA	TRBV5-3	TRBJ2-7	NA	CARSLGGGLHEQYF	TGTGCCAGAAGCTTGGGGGGGGGCCTCCACGAGCAGTACTTC
NA	TRBV19	TRBJ1-4	NA	CASSFHPSTGLMEKLFF	TGTGCCAGTAGTTTCCATCCATCGACAGGTTTAATGGAAAAACTGTTTTTT